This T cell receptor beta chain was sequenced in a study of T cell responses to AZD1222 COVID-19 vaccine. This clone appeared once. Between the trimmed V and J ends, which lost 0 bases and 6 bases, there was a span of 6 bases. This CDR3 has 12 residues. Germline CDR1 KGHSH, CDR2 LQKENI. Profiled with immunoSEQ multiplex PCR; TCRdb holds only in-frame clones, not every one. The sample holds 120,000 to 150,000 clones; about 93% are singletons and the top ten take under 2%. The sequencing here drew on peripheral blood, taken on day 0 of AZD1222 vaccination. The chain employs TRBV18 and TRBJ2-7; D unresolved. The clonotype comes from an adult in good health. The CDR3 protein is CASSPPVSEQYF. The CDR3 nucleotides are TGTGCCAGCTCACCACCGGTCAGCGAGCAGTACTTC.